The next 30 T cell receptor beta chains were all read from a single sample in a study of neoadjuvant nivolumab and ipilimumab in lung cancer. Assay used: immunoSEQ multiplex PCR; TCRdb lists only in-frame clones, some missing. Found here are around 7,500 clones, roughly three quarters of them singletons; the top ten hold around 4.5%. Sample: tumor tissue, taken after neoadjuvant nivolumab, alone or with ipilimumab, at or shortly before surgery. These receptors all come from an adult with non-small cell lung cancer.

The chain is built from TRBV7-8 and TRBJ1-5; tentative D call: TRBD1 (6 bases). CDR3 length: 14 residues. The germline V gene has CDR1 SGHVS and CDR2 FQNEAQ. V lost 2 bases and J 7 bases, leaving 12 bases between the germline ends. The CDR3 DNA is TGTGCCAGCAGCTTACGGGGGCCGGGACAGCCCCAGCATTTT. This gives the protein CASSLRGPGQPQHF. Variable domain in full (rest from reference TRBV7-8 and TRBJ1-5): GAGVSQSPRYKVAKRGQDVALRCDPISGHVSLFWYQQALGQGPEFLTYFQNEAQLDKSGLPSDRFFAERPEGSVSTLKIQRTQQEDSAVYLCASSLRGPGQPQHFGDGTRLSIL.

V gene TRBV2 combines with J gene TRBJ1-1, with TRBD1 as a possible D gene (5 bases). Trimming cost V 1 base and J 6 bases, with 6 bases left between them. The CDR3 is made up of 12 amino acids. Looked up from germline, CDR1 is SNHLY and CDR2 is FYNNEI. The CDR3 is CASSEGTPEAFF. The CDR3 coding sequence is TGTGCCAGCAGTGAAGGGACACCTGAAGCTTTCTTT. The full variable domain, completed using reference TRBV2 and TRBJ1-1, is EPEVTQTPSHQVTQMGQEVILRCVPISNHLYFYWYRQILGQKVEFLVSFYNNEISEKSEIFDDQFSVERPDGSNFTLKIRSTKLEDSAMYFCASSEGTPEAFFGQGTRLTVV.

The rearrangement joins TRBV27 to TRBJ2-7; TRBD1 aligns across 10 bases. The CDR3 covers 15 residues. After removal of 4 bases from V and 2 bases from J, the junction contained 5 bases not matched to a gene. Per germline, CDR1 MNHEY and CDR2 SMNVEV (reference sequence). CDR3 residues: CASSWGQGYAYEQYF. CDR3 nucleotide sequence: TGTGCCAGCAGTTGGGGACAGGGGTATGCCTACGAGCAGTACTTC.

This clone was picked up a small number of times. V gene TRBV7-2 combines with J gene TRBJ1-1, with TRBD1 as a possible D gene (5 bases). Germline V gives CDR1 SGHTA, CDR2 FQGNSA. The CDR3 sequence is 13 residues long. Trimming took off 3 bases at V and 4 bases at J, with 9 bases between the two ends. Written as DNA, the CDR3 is TGTGCCAGCAGCTTGGGACGGATCACTGAAGCTTTCTTT. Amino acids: CASSLGRITEAFF.

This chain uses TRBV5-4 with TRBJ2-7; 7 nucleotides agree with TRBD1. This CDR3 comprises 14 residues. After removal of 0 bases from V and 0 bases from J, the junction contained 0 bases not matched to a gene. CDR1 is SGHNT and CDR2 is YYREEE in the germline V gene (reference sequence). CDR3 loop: CASSLGDSSYEQYF. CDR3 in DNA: TGTGCCAGCAGCTTGGGGGACAGCTCCTACGAGCAGTACTTC.

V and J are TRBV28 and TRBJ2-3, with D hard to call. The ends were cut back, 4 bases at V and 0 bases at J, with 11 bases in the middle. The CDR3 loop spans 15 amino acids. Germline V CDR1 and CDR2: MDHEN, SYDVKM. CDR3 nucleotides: TGTGCCAGCAGTTCGGCGCAGACGAGCACAGATACGCAGTATTTT. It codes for CASSSAQTSTDTQYF.

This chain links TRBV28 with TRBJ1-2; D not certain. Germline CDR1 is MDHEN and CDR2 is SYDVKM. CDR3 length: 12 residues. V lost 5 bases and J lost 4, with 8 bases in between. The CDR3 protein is CASSGSRYGYTF. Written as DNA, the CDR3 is TGTGCCAGCAGTGGGTCTCGCTATGGCTACACCTTC.

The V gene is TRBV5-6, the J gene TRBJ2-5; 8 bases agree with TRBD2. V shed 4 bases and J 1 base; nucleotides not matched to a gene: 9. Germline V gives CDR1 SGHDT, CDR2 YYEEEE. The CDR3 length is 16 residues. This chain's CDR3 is CASSLLGLAGQETQYF. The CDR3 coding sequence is TGTGCCAGCAGCCTGTTGGGCCTAGCGGGCCAAGAGACCCAGTACTTC.

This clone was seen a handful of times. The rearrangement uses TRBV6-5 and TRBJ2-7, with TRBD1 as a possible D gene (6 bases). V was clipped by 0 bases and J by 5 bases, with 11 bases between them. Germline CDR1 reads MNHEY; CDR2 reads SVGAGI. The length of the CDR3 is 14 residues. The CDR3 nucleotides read TGTGCCAGCAGTTACTCGAGTAAGGGGGACGAGCAGTACTTC. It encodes CASSYSSKGDEQYF.

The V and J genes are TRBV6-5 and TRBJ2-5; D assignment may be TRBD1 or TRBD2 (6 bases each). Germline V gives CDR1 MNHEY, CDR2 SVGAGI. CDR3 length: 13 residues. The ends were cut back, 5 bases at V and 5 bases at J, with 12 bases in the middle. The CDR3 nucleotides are TGTGCCAGCAGTAAGAGGAGGGGGGAGACCCAGTACTTC. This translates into CASSKRRGETQYF.

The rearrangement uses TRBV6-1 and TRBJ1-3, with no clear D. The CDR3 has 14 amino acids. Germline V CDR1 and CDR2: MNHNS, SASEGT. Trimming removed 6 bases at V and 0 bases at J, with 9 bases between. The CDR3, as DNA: TGTGCCAGCAGACGGGGAAACTCTGGAAACACCATATATTTT. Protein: CASRRGNSGNTIYF.

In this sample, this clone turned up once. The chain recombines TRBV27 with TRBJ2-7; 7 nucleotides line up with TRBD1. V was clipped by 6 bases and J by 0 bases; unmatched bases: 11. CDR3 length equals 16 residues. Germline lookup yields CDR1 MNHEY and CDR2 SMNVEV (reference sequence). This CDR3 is CASRSSRQGFSYEQYF. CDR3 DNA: TGTGCCAGCAGATCCTCTCGACAGGGATTCTCCTACGAGCAGTACTTC.

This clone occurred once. CDR3 nucleotide sequence: TGCGCCAGCAGCTTATTCAGGGGGCAAGGCTACACCTTC. Amino acids: CASSLFRGQGYTF. The chain recombines TRBV5-1 with TRBJ1-2, with 8 bases lining up with TRBD1. Trimming removed 2 bases from V and 8 bases from J; junction bases left unmatched: 5. This CDR3 is 13 amino acids long. CDR1 and CDR2 (germline): SGHRS, YFSETQ.

CDR3 sequence reads: CASSPSGYTDTQYF. The CDR3 nucleotides are TGCGCCAGCAGCCCTAGCGGATACACAGATACGCAGTATTTT. This chain connects TRBV10-1 to TRBJ2-3, with 7 nucleotides matching TRBD2. The CDR3 runs 14 residues. Germline trimming cut 6 bases from V and 2 bases from J; bases unmatched to any gene: 5. CDR1 is WNHNN and CDR2 is SYGVQD in the germline V gene (reference sequence).

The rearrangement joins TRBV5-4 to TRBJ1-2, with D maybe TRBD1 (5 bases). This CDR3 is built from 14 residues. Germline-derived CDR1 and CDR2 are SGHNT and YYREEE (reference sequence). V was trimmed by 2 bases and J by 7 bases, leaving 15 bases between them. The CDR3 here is CASSFRRAGVGYTF. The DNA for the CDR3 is TGTGCCAGCAGCTTCCGGAGGGCGGGGGTTGGCTACACCTTC.

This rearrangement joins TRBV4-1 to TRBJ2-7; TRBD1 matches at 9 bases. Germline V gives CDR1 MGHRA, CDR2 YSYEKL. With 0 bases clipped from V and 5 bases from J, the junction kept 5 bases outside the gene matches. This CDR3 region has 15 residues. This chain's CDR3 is CASSQEDRGVHEQYF. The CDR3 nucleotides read TGCGCCAGCAGCCAAGAGGACAGGGGAGTCCACGAGCAGTACTTC.

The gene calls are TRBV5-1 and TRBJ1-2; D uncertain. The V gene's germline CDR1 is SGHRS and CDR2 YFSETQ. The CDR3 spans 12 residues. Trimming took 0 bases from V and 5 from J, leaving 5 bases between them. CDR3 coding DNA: TGCGCCAGCAGCTTGGGACCTTATGGCTACACCTTC. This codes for CASSLGPYGYTF.

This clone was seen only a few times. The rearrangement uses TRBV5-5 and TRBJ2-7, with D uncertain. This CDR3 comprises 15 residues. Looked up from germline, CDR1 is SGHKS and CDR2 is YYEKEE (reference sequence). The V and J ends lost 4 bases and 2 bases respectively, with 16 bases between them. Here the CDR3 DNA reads TGTGCCAGCAGCCCTTCTGCAGGCTACACCTACGAGCAGTACTTC. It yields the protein CASSPSAGYTYEQYF.

The DNA for the CDR3 is TGCAGCGTAACGTCACAAGAGACCCAGTACTTC. Translation: CSVTSQETQYF. The V call is TRBV29-1, the J call TRBJ2-5; unclear D gene. CDR3 size: 11 residues. V was pared by 6 bases and J by 2 bases, with 7 bases between. Looked up from germline, CDR1 is SQVTM and CDR2 is ANQGSEA.

Written as DNA, the CDR3 is TGTGCCAGCAGCTTGGACGGGGAGAACACTGAAGCTTTCTTT. Encoded protein: CASSLDGENTEAFF. V is TRBV7-3 and J is TRBJ1-1; D unclear. Germline assignment: CDR1 SGHTA and CDR2 FQGTGA. V was trimmed by 3 bases and J by 1 base, leaving 9 bases between them. The CDR3 sequence is 14 residues long.

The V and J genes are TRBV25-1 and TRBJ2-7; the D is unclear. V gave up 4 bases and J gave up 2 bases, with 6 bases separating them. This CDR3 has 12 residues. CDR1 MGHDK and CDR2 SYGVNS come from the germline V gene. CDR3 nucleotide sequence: TGTGCCAGCAGTGTAGGGACCTACGAGCAGTACTTC. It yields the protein CASSVGTYEQYF.

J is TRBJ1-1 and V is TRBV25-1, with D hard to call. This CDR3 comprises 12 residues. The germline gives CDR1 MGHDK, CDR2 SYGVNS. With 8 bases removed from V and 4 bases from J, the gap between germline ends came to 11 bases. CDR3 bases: TGTGCCAGCGCCAGGCCGGGCACTGAAGCTTTCTTT. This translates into CASARPGTEAFF.

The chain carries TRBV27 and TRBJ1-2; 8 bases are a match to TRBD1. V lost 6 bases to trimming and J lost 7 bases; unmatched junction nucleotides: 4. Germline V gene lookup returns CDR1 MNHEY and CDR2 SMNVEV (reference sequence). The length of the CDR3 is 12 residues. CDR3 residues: CASRTGDRGYTF. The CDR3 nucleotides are TGTGCCAGCAGGACAGGGGATCGTGGCTACACCTTC.

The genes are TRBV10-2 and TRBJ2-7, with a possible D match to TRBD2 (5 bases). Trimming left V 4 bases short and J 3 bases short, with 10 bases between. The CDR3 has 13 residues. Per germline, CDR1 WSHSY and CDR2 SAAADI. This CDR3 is CASSGGIGYEQYF. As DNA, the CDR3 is TGCGCCAGCAGTGGAGGGATCGGCTACGAGCAGTACTTC.

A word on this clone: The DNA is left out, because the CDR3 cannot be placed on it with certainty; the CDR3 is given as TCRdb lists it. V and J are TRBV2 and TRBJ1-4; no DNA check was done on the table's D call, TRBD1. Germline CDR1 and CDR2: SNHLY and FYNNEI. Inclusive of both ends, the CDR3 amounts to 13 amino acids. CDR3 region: CASILDSNEKLFF.

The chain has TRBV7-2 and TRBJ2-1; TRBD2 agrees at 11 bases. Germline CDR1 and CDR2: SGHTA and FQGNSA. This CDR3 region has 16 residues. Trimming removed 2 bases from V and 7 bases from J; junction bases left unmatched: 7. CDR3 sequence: CASSLTSGSVRNEQFF. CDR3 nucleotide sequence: TGTGCCAGCAGCTTAACTAGCGGGAGTGTTCGAAATGAGCAGTTCTTC.

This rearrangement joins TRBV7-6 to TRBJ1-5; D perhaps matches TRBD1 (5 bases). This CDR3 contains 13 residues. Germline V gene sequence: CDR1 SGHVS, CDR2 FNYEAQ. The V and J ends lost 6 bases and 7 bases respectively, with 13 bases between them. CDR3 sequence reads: CASRSGDGQPQHF. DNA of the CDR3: TGTGCCAGCAGGAGTGGGGACGGGCAGCCCCAGCATTTT. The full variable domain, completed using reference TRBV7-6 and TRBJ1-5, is GAGVSQSPRYKVTKRGQDVALRCDPISGHVSLYWYRQALGQGPEFLTYFNYEAQQDKSGLPNDRFSAERPEGSISTLTIQRTEQRDSAMYRCASRSGDGQPQHFGDGTRLSIL.

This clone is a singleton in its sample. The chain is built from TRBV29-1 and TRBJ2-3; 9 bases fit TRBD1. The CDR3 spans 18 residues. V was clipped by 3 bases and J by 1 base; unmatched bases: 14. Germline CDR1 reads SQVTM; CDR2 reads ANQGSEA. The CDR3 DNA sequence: TGCAGCGTTGATGTGGGGACCGGGACAGGGTATCGCACAGATACGCAGTATTTT. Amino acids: CSVDVGTGTGYRTDTQYF.

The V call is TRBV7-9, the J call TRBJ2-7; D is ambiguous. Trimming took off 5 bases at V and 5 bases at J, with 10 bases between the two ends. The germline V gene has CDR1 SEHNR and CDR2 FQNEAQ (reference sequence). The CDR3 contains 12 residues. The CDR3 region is CASSPPGHEQYF. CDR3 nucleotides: TGTGCCAGCAGCCCTCCCGGTCACGAGCAGTACTTC.

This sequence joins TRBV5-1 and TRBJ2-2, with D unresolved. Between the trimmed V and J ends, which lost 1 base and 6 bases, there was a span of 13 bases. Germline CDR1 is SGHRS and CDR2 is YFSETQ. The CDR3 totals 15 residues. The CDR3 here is CASSLFILGSGELFF. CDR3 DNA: TGCGCCAGCAGCTTGTTTATACTCGGATCCGGGGAGCTGTTTTTT.